Listed below are T cell receptor beta chains from one sample, sequenced in a study of blood T cell repertoires in COVID-19. The data were produced by immunoSEQ multiplex PCR, yet TCRdb's version contains in-frame clones alone and is incomplete. The repertoire holds a few hundred thousand clones, with 80% to 90% as singletons. Sequenced: peripheral blood. The receptor source for this set is a woman between 55 and 75 years old with COVID-19, enrolled during active disease. The conserved cysteine and the conserved F or W are not part of the CDR3 here. Fields, in order: V gene, J gene, CDR3 length, CDR3 protein.

TRBV7-9	TRBJ2-2	13	ASSQLVSNTGELF
TRBV19	TRBJ2-5	13	ASSGRLAHRETQY
TRBV11-2	TRBJ2-3	10	ASSGTTDTQY
TRBV3-1/TRBV3-2	TRBJ1-2	14	ASSPRYRGLGYGYT
TRBV25-1	TRBJ1-1	12	ASTPTGLNTEAF
TRBV7-9	TRBJ1-1	11	ATRREPNTEAF
TRBV18	TRBJ1-1	14	ASSPPRTSMNTEAF
TRBV28	TRBJ1-6	12	ASSFIGDNSPLH
TRBV18	TRBJ2-1	10	ASSPTRNEQF
TRBV7-2	TRBJ1-1	10	ASSLAIREAF
TRBV5-1	TRBJ1-1	13	ASRQRPGADTEAF
TRBV9	TRBJ1-1	13	ASSVAGRGQVEAF
TRBV12-5	TRBJ2-5	10	ASGLASVSQY
TRBV12-5	TRBJ2-5	15	ASGLSLAALFQETQY
TRBV4-3	TRBJ1-1	14	ASSPLGQGFGTEAF
TRBV6-5	TRBJ1-5	12	ASSHSFPRGPQH
TRBV2	TRBJ2-7	12	ASRATSGGYEQY
TRBV2	TRBJ2-2	13	ASSQDSGVTGELF
TRBV12-3/TRBV12-4	TRBJ1-2	11	ASSLTGAYGYT
TRBV10-3	TRBJ1-2	16	ATLPGQGAKTTNYGYT
TRBV11-2	TRBJ2-3	12	ASRLAPITDTQY
TRBV3-1/TRBV3-2	TRBJ1-2	13	ASSQIVTGNYGYT
TRBV24-1	TRBJ2-1	13	ATAQKVSSYNEQF
TRBV30	TRBJ1-4	10	AGDRGGEKLF
TRBV7-9	TRBJ1-2	12	ASSEPGQGPGYT
TRBV7-3	TRBJ2-1	14	ASSFHLAGSYNEQF
TRBV13	TRBJ1-4	16	ASSSKRGTLRANEKLF
TRBV3-1/TRBV3-2	TRBJ1-5	16	ASSQEGTRSGSNQPQH
TRBV4-2	TRBJ2-2	14	ASTETGRANTGELF
TRBV5-1	TRBJ1-1	13	ASSLMTGVDTEAF
TRBV7-2	TRBJ2-1	14	ASTPRGTSSYNEQF
TRBV11-3	TRBJ2-2	13	ASSRGGANTGELF
TRBV7-2	TRBJ1-2	13	ASSLTGHLNYGYT
TRBV19	TRBJ2-1	12	ACREGHSANEQF
TRBV6-1	TRBJ1-5	13	ASSDRGYSNQPQH
TRBV4-3	TRBJ2-2	14	ASSSAGTPNTGELF
TRBV7-6	TRBJ2-3	14	ASSLVGGASTDTQY
TRBV5-1	TRBJ2-3	13	ASSSGQGRADTQY
TRBV2	TRBJ1-1	13	ASSEGHRGGTEAF
TRBV4-1	TRBJ1-4	17	ASSQETGGIFGTNEKLF
TRBV7-9	TRBJ2-1	13	ASSPQRGGNNEQF
TRBV6-6	TRBJ1-3	13	ASSYRSVSVNTIY
TRBV5-1	TRBJ1-2	14	ASSFGSQGRNYGYT
TRBV6-5	TRBJ1-2	10	ASTTTGGGYT
TRBV2	TRBJ1-2	12	ASGQGSEAGGYT
TRBV6-2/TRBV6-3	TRBJ1-2	14	ASSVGTAGGRNGYT
TRBV28	TRBJ1-6	13	ASFRGNSYNSPLH
TRBV2	TRBJ1-2	12	ASSEGQRIYGYT
TRBV11-3	TRBJ2-5	13	ASSPPHARGETQY
TRBV7-9	TRBJ2-1	13	ASSQRTSGDNEQF